The clone carrying this TCR beta chain has just a few counts. Its antigen is as yet unknown. TCRdb re-derived calls from the 5' RACE reads in MiXCR, one entry per CDR3 protein. This table holds about 94,000 distinct CDR3 sequences, less than 20% found once. From germline, CDR1 is DFQATT and CDR2 SNEGSKA (reference sequence). The CDR3 spans 14 residues. The V end lost 2 bases, the J end lost 5 bases, and 12 bases lay between the germline ends. The data derive from a study of spatial heterogeneity in lung cancer. Background on the study: Where available, sequencing covered follow-up PBMC samples, taken at a median of approximately 23 months after resection. Alpha-chain detections were consistently fewer than beta-chain detections among the sequences. General study results and limits: Compared with follow-up, resection was when ubiquitous expanded tumor TCRs appeared in blood more.

Indicated time point: blood at routine non-recurrence follow-up after resection. The chain has TRBV20-1 and TRBJ2-2, with D tentatively TRBD2 (6 bases). The sequence was obtained from a male donor with early-stage non-small cell lung cancer. The sequencing used PBMCs, collected at follow-up. CDR3 amino acids: CSARMGLGTGELFF. CDR3 coding DNA: TGCAGTGCTAGAATGGGACTGGGAACCGGGGAGCTGTTTTTT.